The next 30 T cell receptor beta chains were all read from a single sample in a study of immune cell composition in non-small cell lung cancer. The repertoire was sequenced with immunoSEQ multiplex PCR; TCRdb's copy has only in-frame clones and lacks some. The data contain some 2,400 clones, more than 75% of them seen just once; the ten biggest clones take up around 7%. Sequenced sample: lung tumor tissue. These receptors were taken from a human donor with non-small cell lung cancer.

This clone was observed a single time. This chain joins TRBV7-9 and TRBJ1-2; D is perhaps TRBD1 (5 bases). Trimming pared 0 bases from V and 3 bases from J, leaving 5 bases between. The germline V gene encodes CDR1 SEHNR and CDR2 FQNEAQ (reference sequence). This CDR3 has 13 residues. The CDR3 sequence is CASSLARDYGYTF. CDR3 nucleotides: TGTGCCAGCAGCTTAGCCAGGGACTATGGCTACACCTTC. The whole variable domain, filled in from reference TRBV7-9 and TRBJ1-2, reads DTGVSQNPRHKITKRGQNVTFRCDPISEHNRLYWYRQTLGQGPEFLTYFQNEAQLEKSRLLSDRFSAERPKGSFSTLEIQRTEQGDSAMYLCASSLARDYGYTFGSGTRLTVV.

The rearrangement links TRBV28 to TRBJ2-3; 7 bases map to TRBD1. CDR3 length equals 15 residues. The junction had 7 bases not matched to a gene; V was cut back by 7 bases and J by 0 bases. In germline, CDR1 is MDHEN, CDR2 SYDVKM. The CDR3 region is CASTSGRGSTDTQYF. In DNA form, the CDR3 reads TGTGCCAGCACCTCTGGCAGGGGGAGCACAGATACGCAGTATTTT.

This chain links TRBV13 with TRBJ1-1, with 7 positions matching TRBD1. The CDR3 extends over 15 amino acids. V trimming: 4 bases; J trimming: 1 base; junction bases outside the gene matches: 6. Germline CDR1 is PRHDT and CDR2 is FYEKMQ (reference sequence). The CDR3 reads CASSSRGQTNTEAFF. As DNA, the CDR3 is TGTGCCAGCAGCTCACGGGGACAGACGAACACTGAAGCTTTCTTT.

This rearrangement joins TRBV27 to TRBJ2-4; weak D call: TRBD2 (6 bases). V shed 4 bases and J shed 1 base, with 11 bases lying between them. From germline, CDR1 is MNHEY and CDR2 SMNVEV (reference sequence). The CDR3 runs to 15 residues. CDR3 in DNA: TGTGCCAGCAGTTGGGGCGGGATCGCCAAAAACATTCAGTACTTC. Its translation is CASSWGGIAKNIQYF.

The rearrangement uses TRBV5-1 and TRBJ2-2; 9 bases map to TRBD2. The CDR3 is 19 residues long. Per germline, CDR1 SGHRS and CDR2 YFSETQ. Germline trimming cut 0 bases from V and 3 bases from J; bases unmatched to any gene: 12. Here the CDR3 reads CASSLGRLAGIPDTGELFF. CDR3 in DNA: TGCGCCAGCAGCTTGGGGCGTCTAGCGGGAATTCCGGACACCGGGGAGCTGTTTTTT.

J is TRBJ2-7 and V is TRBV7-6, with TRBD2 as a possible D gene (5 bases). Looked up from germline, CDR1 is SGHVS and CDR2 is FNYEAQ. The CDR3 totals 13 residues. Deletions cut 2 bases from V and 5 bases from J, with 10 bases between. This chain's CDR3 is CASSLLRRDEQYF. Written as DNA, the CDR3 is TGTGCCAGCAGCTTATTACGGCGGGACGAGCAGTACTTC.

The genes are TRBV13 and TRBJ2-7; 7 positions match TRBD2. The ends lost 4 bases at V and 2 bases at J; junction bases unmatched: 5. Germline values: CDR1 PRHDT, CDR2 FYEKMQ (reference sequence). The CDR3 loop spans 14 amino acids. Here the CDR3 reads CASSSLAATYEQYF. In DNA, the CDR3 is TGTGCCAGCAGCTCCCTAGCGGCTACCTACGAGCAGTACTTC.

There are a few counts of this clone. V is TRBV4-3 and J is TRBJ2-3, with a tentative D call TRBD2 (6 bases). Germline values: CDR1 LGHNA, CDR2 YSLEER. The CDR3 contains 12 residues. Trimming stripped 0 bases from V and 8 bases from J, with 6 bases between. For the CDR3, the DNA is TGCGCCAGCAGCCAAGAGGGAGGTACGCAGTATTTT. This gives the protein CASSQEGGTQYF.

CDR3 coding DNA: TGTGCCAGTAGGGAGACAGGGCATTTTAACTATGGCTACACCTTC. Amino acids: CASRETGHFNYGYTF. The chain employs TRBV19 and TRBJ1-2; 7 bases are shared with TRBD1. This CDR3 has 15 amino acids. Germline loops: CDR1 LNHDA, CDR2 SQIVND (reference sequence). The V segment lost 6 bases and the J segment 1 base; nucleotides outside the gene matches: 8.

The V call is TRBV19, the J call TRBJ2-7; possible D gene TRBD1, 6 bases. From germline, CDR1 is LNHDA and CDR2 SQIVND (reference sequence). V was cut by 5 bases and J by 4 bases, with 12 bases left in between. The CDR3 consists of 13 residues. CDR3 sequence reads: CASSHRTAYEQYF. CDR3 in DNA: TGTGCCAGTAGTCACCGGACAGCATACGAGCAGTACTTC.

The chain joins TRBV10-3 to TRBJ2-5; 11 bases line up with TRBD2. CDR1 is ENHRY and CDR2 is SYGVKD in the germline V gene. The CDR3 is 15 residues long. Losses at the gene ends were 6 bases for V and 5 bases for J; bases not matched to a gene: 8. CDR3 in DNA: TGTGCCATCAGGACGGGACTAGCGGTTAGTGAGACCCAGTACTTC. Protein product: CAIRTGLAVSETQYF.

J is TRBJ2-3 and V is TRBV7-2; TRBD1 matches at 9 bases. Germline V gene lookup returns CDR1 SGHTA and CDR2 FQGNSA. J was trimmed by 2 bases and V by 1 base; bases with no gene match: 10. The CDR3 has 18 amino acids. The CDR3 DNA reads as TGTGCCAGCAGCTTAGGGTTACAGGGGGCCTTTTACACAGATACGCAGTATTTT. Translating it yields CASSLGLQGAFYTDTQYF. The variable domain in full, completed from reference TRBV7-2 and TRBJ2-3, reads GAGVSQSPSNKVTEKGKDVELRCDPISGHTALYWYRQSLGQGLEFLIYFQGNSAPDKSGLPSDRFSAERTGGSVSTLTIQRTQQEDSAVYLCASSLGLQGAFYTDTQYFGPGTRLTVL.

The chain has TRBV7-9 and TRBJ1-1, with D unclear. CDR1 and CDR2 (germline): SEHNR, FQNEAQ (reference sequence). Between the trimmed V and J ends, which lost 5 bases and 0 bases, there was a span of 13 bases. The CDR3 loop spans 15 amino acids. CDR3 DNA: TGTGCCAGCAGCCCCCAGCGGATGATGAACACTGAAGCTTTCTTT. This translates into CASSPQRMMNTEAFF.

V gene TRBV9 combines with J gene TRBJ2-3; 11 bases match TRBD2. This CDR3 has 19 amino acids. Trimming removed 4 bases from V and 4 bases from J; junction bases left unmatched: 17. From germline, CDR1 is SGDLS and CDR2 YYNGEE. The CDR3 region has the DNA TGTGCCAGCAGCCCTCGTATAGGGCTAGCGGGAGGAGGTGCAGATACGCAGTATTTT. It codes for CASSPRIGLAGGGADTQYF.

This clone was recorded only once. CDR3 nucleotides: TGCGCCAGCACCCTCCTCTCAGCGGGAGGCGATCAGTACTTC. It translates to CASTLLSAGGDQYF. J is TRBJ2-4 and V is TRBV4-1; 9 nucleotides agree with TRBD2. The CDR3 has 14 amino acids. From germline, CDR1 is MGHRA and CDR2 YSYEKL. J lost 12 bases, V lost 7 bases, and 13 bases had no gene match.

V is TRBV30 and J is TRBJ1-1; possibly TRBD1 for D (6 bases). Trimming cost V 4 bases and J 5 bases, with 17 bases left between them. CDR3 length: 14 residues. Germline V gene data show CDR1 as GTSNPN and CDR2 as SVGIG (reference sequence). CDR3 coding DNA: TGTGCCTGGATTTTCAGGGGTTTATTAACTGAAGCTTTCTTT. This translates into CAWIFRGLLTEAFF.

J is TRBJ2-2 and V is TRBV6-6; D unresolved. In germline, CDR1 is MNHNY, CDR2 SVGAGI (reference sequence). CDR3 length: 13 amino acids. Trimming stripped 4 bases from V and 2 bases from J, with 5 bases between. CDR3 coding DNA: TGTGCCAGCAGTTTTAAAAACACCGGGGAGCTGTTTTTT. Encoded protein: CASSFKNTGELFF.

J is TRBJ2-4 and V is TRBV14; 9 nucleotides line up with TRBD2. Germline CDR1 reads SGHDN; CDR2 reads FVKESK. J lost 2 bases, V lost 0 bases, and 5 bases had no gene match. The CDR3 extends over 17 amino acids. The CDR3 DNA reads TGTGCCAGCAGCCAAGAAACCAGCGGGAGGCCCAAAAACATTCAGTACTTC. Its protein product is CASSQETSGRPKNIQYF.

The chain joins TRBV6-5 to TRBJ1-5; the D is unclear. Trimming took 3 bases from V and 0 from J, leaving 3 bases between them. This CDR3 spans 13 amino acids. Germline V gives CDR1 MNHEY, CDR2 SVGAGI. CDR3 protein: CASSYNSNQPQHF. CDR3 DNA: TGTGCCAGCAGTTATAATAGCAATCAGCCCCAGCATTTT.

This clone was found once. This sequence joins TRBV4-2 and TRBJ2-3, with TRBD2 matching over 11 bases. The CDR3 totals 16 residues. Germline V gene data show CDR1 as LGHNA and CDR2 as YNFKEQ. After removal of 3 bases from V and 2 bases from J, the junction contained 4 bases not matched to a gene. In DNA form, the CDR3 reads TGTGCCAGCAGCCACGGGACTAGCGGAGTCACAGATACGCAGTATTTT. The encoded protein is CASSHGTSGVTDTQYF.

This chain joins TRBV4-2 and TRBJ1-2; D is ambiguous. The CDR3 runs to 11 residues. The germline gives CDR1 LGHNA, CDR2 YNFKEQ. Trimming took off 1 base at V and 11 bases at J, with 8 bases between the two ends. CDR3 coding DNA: TGTGCCAGCAGCCAAGCCCCCTTTTACACCTTC. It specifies CASSQAPFYTF.

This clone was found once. CDR3 amino acids: CASSPFEGTYGYTF. The DNA of the CDR3 is TGTGCCAGCAGCCCCTTCGAGGGGACATATGGCTACACCTTC. The chain links TRBV7-9 to TRBJ1-2; possible D gene TRBD1, 6 bases. Germline loops: CDR1 SEHNR, CDR2 FQNEAQ (reference sequence). This CDR3 contains 14 residues. Trimming shortened V by 5 bases and J by 5 bases, and 15 bases separated the two germline ends.

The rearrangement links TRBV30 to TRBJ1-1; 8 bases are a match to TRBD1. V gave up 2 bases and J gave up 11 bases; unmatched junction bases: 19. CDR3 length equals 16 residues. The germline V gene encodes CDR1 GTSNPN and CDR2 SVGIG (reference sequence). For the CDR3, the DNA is TGTGCCTGGAGTTTTTTCGACAGGGGCCCCAAAGGTGTGGCTTTCTTT. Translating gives CAWSFFDRGPKGVAFF.

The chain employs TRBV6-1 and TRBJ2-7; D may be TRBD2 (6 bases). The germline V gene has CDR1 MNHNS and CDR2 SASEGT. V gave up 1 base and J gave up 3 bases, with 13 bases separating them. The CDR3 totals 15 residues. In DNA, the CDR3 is TGTGCCAGCAGTGAAGGGTGGGGACTGTACTACGAGCAGTACTTC. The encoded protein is CASSEGWGLYYEQYF.

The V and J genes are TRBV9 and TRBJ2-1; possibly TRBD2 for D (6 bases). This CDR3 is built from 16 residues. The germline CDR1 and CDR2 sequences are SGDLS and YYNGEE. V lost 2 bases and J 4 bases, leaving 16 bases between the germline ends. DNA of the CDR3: TGTGCCAGCAGCGTGGGACTCGGGACCTTATACAATGAGCAGTTCTTC. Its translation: CASSVGLGTLYNEQFF.

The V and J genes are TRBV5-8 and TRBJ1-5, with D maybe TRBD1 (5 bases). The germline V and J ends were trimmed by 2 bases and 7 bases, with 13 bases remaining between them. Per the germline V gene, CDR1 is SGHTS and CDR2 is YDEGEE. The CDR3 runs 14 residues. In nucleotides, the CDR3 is TGTGCCAGCAGCTTCGGGGGACGAGGGCAGCCCCAGCATTTT. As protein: CASSFGGRGQPQHF. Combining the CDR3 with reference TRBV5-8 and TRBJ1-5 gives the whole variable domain EAGVTQSPTHLIKTRGQQATLRCSPISGHTSVYWYQQALGLGLQFLLWYDEGEERNRGNFPPRFSGRQFPNYSSELNVNALELEDSALYLCASSFGGRGQPQHFGDGTRLSIL.

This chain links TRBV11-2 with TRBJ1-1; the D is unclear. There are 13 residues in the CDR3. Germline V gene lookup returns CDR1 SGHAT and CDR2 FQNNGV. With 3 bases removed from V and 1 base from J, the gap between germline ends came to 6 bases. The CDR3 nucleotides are TGTGCCAGCAGCTTTAGAGGGAACACTGAAGCTTTCTTT. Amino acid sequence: CASSFRGNTEAFF.

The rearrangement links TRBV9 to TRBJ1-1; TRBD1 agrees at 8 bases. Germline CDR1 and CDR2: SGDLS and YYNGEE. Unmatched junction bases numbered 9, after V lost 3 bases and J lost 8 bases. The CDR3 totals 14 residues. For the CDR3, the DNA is TGTGCCAGCAGCGCCTACGGGACAGGCAGAGAAGCTTTCTTT. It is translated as CASSAYGTGREAFF. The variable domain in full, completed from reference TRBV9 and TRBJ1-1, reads DSGVTQTPKHLITATGQRVTLRCSPRSGDLSVYWYQQSLDQGLQFLIQYYNGEERAKGNILERFSAQQFPDLHSELNLSSLELGDSALYFCASSAYGTGREAFFGQGTRLTVV.

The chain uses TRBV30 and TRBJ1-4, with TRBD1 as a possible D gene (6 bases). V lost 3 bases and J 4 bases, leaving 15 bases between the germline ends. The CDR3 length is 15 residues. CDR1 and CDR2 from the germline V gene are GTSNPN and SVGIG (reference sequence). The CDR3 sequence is CAWRARGGFNEKLFF. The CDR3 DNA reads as TGTGCCTGGAGGGCTAGGGGGGGGTTTAATGAAAAACTGTTTTTT.

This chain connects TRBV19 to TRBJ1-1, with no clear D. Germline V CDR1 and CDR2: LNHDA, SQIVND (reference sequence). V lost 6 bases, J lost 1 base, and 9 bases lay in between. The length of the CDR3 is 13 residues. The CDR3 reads CASSPNWNTEAFF. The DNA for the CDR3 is TGTGCCAGTAGCCCAAACTGGAACACTGAAGCTTTCTTT.